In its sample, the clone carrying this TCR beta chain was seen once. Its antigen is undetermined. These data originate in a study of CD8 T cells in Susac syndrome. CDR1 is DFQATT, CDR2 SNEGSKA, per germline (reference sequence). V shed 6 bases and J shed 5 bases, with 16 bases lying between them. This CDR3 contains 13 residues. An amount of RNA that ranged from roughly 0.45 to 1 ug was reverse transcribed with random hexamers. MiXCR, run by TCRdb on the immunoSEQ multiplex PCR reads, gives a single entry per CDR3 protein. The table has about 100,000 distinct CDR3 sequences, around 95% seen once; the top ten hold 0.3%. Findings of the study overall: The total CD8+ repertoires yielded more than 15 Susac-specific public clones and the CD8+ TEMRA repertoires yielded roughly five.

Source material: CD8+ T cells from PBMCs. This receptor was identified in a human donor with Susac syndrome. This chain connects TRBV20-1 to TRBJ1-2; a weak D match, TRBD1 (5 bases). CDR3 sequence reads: CSAIVGLRYGYTF. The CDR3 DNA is TGCAGTGCAATCGTGGGGCTGCGGTATGGCTACACCTTC.